This TCR beta chain was recovered during a study of cytomegalovirus exposure and HLA in healthy donors. 60 Vbeta and 13 Jbeta primers were used in PCR. Libraries were prepared by immunoSEQ multiplex PCR; TCRdb keeps only in-frame clonotypes and omits some of them. Of about 65,000 clones detected, 70% to 80% appear once; the ten largest clones hold 2.5% to 3.5%. CDR3 length: 16 residues. The germline gives CDR1 SGHAT, CDR2 FQNNGV. The ends lost 3 bases at V and 1 base at J; junction bases unmatched: 8. Sequencing used PBMCs. The chain carries TRBV11-2 and TRBJ2-7; 8 bases agree with TRBD2. This clonotype was sampled from a girl between 10 and 17 years old in good health and CMV-seropositive. CDR3 in DNA: TGTGCCAGCAGCTTGGTCACTAGCGGAGTATCCTACGAGCAGTACTTC. Protein product: CASSLVTSGVSYEQYF.